This TCR beta chain was sequenced during a study of blood T cells in healthy people across ages. Germline loops: CDR1 SGHTA, CDR2 FQGNSA. This CDR3 spans 15 amino acids. V gave up 3 bases and J gave up 5 bases; unmatched junction bases: 7. A second roughly 7 to 11 cycle PCR used barcoded and J-beta primers. TCRdb ran MiXCR on the 5' RACE reads and lists one entry per CDR3 protein. This table holds about a million distinct CDR3 sequences, 51% found once. About this clonotype: Its cognate antigen is unknown.

Study-wide findings and caveats: The study found more naive CD4+ cells and higher diversity in long-lived than aged donors.

The rearrangement uses TRBV7-2 and TRBJ2-3; 8 bases fit TRBD2. The receptor's source is a woman aged 55-69 years in good health. The sequenced sample consisted of blood. In DNA form, the CDR3 reads TGTGCCAGCAGCTTCCGAGCGGGAGACGTAGATACGCAGTATTTT. Translated: CASSFRAGDVDTQYF.